The 7 T cell receptor beta chains below come from one sample, sequenced in a study of cytomegalovirus exposure and HLA in healthy donors listed by TCRdb under 2017. The library relied on the immunoSEQ multiplex PCR assay. A mixture of 60 forward primers for TCR Vbeta segments and 13 reverse primers for TCR Jbeta segments was used in the multiplex PCR. TCRdb took over this immuneACCESS table, retaining in-frame rearrangements with V and J assigned. Such tables are incomplete; in checked studies, under half of the missing clones stem from an unresolved V gene, and the remainder is unexplained. Present in this sample are 85,000 to 120,000 clones, 65% to 75% of which were seen just once. Jointly, the top ten make up roughly 3% of the sample. Sequenced material: PBMCs. The receptors originated from a female donor in good health and CMV-seronegative.

The chain combines TRBV5-1 with TRBJ1-1; 7 nucleotides align to TRBD1. The CDR3 contains 16 residues. V was pared by 3 bases and J by 0 bases, with 8 bases of the junction left unmatched. Germline V gene lookup returns CDR1 SGHRS and CDR2 YFSETQ. CDR3 protein: CASSSIQGNMNTEAFF. The CDR3 coding sequence is TGCGCCAGCAGCTCCATACAGGGGAACATGAACACTGAAGCTTTCTTT.

Note on this clone: In the same sample, other DNA sequences code for this CDR3. The chain couples TRBV21-1 to TRBJ2-2; whether TRBD2, the table's D call, matches the DNA was not checked. TRBV21-1 is reported as a pseudogene. The CDR3 runs to 16 residues. CDR3 DNA sequence: TGTGCCAGCAGCAAACCCGGGACTACCCCCACCGGGGAGCTGTTTTTT. This translates into CASSKPGTTPTGELFF.

This clone was detected only a few times. The chain has TRBV7-3 and TRBJ2-2; TRBD1 aligns across 8 bases. The V gene's germline CDR1 is SGHTA and CDR2 FQGTGA. The length of the CDR3 is 16 residues. Trimming at V came to 3 bases and at J to 6 bases, leaving 9 bases not matched to a gene. The CDR3 DNA reads as TGTGCCAGCAGCTTCTTCAGGGGGCCCTCGGCCGGGGAGCTGTTTTTT. It encodes CASSFFRGPSAGELFF. Based on the CDR3 plus reference TRBV7-3 and TRBJ2-2, the full variable domain is GAGVSQTPSNKVTEKGKYVELRCDPISGHTALYWYRQSLGQGPEFLIYFQGTGAADDSGLPNDRFFAVRPEGSVSTLKIQRTERGDSAVYLCASSFFRGPSAGELFFGEGSRLTVL.

The chain is built from TRBV5-4 and TRBJ2-1; no definite D call. The germline CDR1 and CDR2 sequences are SGHNT and YYREEE (reference sequence). V lost 4 bases and J lost 7, with 9 bases in between. The CDR3 totals 12 residues. The CDR3 DNA sequence: TGTGCCAGCAGCCTACCCGGGAATGAGCAGTTCTTC. Its translation is CASSLPGNEQFF.

The V call is TRBV5-6, the J call TRBJ2-1, with TRBD2 as a possible D gene (6 bases). Germline V gene sequence: CDR1 SGHDT, CDR2 YYEEEE. The ends were cut back, 4 bases at V and 1 base at J, with 12 bases in the middle. The CDR3 is 15 residues long. CDR3: CASSPPGDSYNEQFF. CDR3 bases: TGTGCCAGCAGCCCCCCGGGGGATTCCTACAATGAGCAGTTCTTC. The variable domain in full, with the rest retrieved from reference TRBV5-6 and TRBJ2-1, is DAGVTQSPTHLIKTRGQQVTLRCSPKSGHDTVSWYQQALGQGPQFIFQYYEEEERQRGNFPDRFSGHQFPNYSSELNVNALLLGDSALYLCASSPPGDSYNEQFFGPGTRLTVL.

The rearrangement links TRBV9 to TRBJ1-2; TRBD1 matches 7 bases. Germline V gene lookup returns CDR1 SGDLS and CDR2 YYNGEE. This CDR3 is 14 amino acids long. The ends lost 2 bases at V and 2 bases at J; junction bases unmatched: 3. The CDR3 here is CASSVTGSNYGYTF. CDR3 coding DNA: TGTGCCAGCAGCGTGACAGGGTCCAACTATGGCTACACCTTC.

The genes are TRBV30 and TRBJ2-5; 10 bases align to TRBD2. The CDR3 has 15 residues. The V gene end was trimmed by 2 bases and the J gene end by 5 bases; junction bases not matched to a gene: 8. The germline gives CDR1 GTSNPN, CDR2 SVGIG (reference sequence). The chain's CDR3 is CAWSRVAGGRETQYF. CDR3 sequence (DNA): TGTGCCTGGAGTAGGGTAGCGGGAGGTCGGGAGACCCAGTACTTC.